A single TCR beta chain is shown here with its context. From germline, CDR1 is MNHEY and CDR2 SVGEGT. CDR3 size: 17 residues. V was shortened by 7 bases and J by 6 bases, with 25 bases between the two germline ends. TCRdb used MiXCR to reprocess the RT-PCR reads, holding one entry per CDR3 protein. The data show about 700,000 distinct CDR3 sequences, approximately 15% seen once. The origin of this receptor is a female donor in good health, serving as a healthy control. Sequencing input: memory CD4+ T cells from blood. The chain uses TRBV6-2 or TRBV6-3 and TRBJ2-1; TRBD1 or TRBD2 may be the D gene (5 bases each). In nucleotides, the CDR3 is TGTGCCAGCATGAGGGACCAAGGAGTGCCCTCTACCAATGAGCAGTTCTTC. Translated: CASMRDQGVPSTNEQFF.